The clone carrying this T cell receptor beta chain was seen a few times. V dropped 4 bases and J dropped 2 bases, with 9 bases sitting between them. This CDR3 region has 14 residues. The germline V gene encodes CDR1 SGDLS and CDR2 YYNGEE. The source of the sample is a study of blood T cell repertoires in COVID-19. The data were produced by immunoSEQ multiplex PCR, yet TCRdb's version contains in-frame clones alone and is incomplete. This table has around 57,000 clones, roughly three quarters appearing once. Sample: peripheral blood. This receptor was taken from a woman in her seventies with acute or convalescent COVID-19. The chain joins TRBV9 to TRBJ2-2; D is unresolved. In nucleotides, the CDR3 is TGTGCCAGCAGCCCCGGGTCCAACACCGGGGAGCTGTTTTTT. Protein: CASSPGSNTGELFF.